This T cell receptor beta chain derives from a study of blood T cell repertoires in COVID-19. Assay: immunoSEQ multiplex PCR; the TCRdb copy retains only in-frame clones and omits some. This table has some 500,000 clones, 85% to 90% appearing once. In germline, CDR1 is LGHNA, CDR2 YSLEER. This CDR3 contains 14 residues. The V end was cut by 0 bases, the J end by 7 bases, with 12 bases between. This receptor was obtained from a woman in her thirties or forties who had recovered from COVID-19. The sequenced sample consisted of PBMCs or T cells enriched from blood (not recorded which). This chain links TRBV4-3 with TRBJ1-2, with D tentatively TRBD1 (6 bases). The CDR3 DNA reads TGCGCCAGCAGCCAAGATCGGGGGGGGCCTGGCTACACCTTC. As protein: CASSQDRGGPGYTF.